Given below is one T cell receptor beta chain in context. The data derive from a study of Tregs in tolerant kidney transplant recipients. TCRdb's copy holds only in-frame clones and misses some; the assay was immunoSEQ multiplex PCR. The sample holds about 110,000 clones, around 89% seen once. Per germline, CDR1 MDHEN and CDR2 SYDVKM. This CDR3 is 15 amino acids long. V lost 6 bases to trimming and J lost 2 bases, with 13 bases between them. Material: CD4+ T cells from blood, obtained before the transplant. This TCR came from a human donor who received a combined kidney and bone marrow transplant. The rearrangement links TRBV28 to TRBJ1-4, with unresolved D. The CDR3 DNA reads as TGTGCCAGCAGATACCGGCGGTCGACTAATGAAAAACTGTTTTTT. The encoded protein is CASRYRRSTNEKLFF.